This TCR beta chain was captured in a study of blood T cells in healthy people across ages. Study findings and constraints: As naive T cell percentage varied, TCR beta diversity correlated strongly with it. Long-lived donors exceeded aged donors in naive CD4+ cells and diversity. Measured against age, TCR beta diversity per million T cells decreased in a roughly linear manner. Since the PBMCs were unsorted, naive and antigen-experienced cells could not be conclusively compared.

The V gene lost 1 base and the J gene lost 0 bases, with 10 bases spanning the gap. The CDR3 spans 15 residues. The germline gives CDR1 SGHTA, CDR2 FQGNSA. Primers used in a second PCR of roughly 7 to 12 cycles were a sample-barcoded 5' primer and a J-beta primer mix. TCRdb fed the 5' RACE reads into MiXCR, producing one record per CDR3 protein. The repertoire holds under 1 million distinct CDR3 sequences, under 45% seen once, with roughly 19% in the top ten. This clonotype was counted many times. Its antigen is not known. The receptor's source is a man aged 55 to 69 in good health. Sequenced material: blood. This sequence joins TRBV7-2 and TRBJ2-7; D is ambiguous. This CDR3 is CASSLGTAPSYEQYF. CDR3 nucleotides: TGTGCCAGCAGCTTAGGGACGGCGCCCTCCTACGAGCAGTACTTC. The complete variable domain, with remaining parts taken from reference TRBV7-2 and TRBJ2-7, reads GAGVSQSPSNKVTEKGKDVELRCDPISGHTALYWYRQSLGQGLEFLIYFQGNSAPDKSGLPSDRFSAERTGGSVSTLTIQRTQQEDSAVYLCASSLGTAPSYEQYFGPGTRLTVT.